One sample yielded the 9 T cell receptor beta chains listed below, sequenced in a study of T cells in Graves' hyperthyroidism and ophthalmopathy (dated by TCRdb to the late 2010s). Library method: multiplex PCR. Sequencing instrument: Illumina HiSeq 2000. Amplification of TCR beta CDR3 regions was carried out from RNA transcripts. A first-round RT-PCR of the TCR CDR3 used the HTBI primer set with the Qiagen OneStep RT-PCR kit. TCRdb cleaned the public reads at Q25 with fastp, built clones with MiXCR and kept in-frame beta chains. Every distinct CDR3 protein forms one entry, paired with its most common genes and DNA. This sample lists nearly 600,000 distinct CDR3 sequences; more than 13% were detected once. The ten top clones hold about 7% of the sample. The material sequenced was blood. These receptors were obtained from a woman aged 18-29 years with Graves' ophthalmopathy.

This clonotype has ten or more counts. This chain connects TRBV6-1 to TRBJ2-7, with D uncertain. Germline V lookup: CDR1 MNHNS, CDR2 SASEGT. The V end lost 7 bases, the J end lost 5 bases, and 9 bases lay between the germline ends. The CDR3 is made up of 11 amino acids. The CDR3 DNA follows: TGTGCCAGCACCCAGGCCCACGAGCAGTACTTC. As protein: CASTQAHEQYF.

This chain links TRBV28 with TRBJ1-5, with 10 nucleotides matching TRBD1. Germline lookup yields CDR1 MDHEN and CDR2 SYDVKM. Trimming removed 5 bases from V and 6 bases from J; junction bases left unmatched: 4. The CDR3 has 14 amino acids. CDR3 bases: TGTGCCAGCAGTGGGACAGGGGCTCGTCAGCCCCAGCATTTT. As protein: CASSGTGARQPQHF.

The rearrangement uses TRBV29-1 and TRBJ2-1, with D perhaps given as TRBD1 or TRBD2 (6 bases each). The V gene's germline CDR1 is SQVTM and CDR2 ANQGSEA. The CDR3 spans 19 residues. The V and J ends lost 0 bases and 0 bases respectively, with 21 bases between them. The CDR3 reads CSVEDRGRTGPSSYNEQFF. CDR3 bases: TGCAGCGTTGAAGATCGGGGGCGAACAGGACCGAGCTCCTACAATGAGCAGTTCTTC.

There are many counts of this clonotype. The chain is built from TRBV20-1 and TRBJ2-1, with a tentative D call TRBD2 (6 bases). The CDR3 has 16 residues. Germline CDR1 is DFQATT and CDR2 is SNEGSKA (reference sequence). V was trimmed by 3 bases and J by 3 bases, leaving 18 bases between them. The CDR3 here is CSASAVLSGHYNEQFF. The CDR3 nucleotides are TGCAGTGCTAGTGCGGTTTTGAGCGGGCACTACAATGAGCAGTTCTTC.

This clonotype was detected only a few times. The chain employs TRBV6-1 and TRBJ2-7, with TRBD2 matching over 7 bases. Germline V gene data show CDR1 as MNHNS and CDR2 as SASEGT. V was clipped by 3 bases and J by 1 base; unmatched bases: 15. CDR3 length equals 18 residues. In DNA, the CDR3 is TGTGCCAGCAGTGACAGGTCGGGAAGAGCTAGCGGTTCCTACGAGCAGTACTTC. Translation: CASSDRSGRASGSYEQYF.

Ten or more counts support this clonotype. The V and J genes are TRBV3-1 and TRBJ2-7; tentative D call: TRBD1 (5 bases). Germline-derived CDR1 and CDR2 are LGHDT and YNNKEL (reference sequence). The CDR3 length is 15 residues. V was shortened by 1 base and J by 5 bases, with 15 bases between the two germline ends. The CDR3 DNA reads TGTGCCAGCAGCCAAGGTTTCGGACAAGGAAACGAGCAGTACTTC. It encodes CASSQGFGQGNEQYF.

This clonotype has a count of ten or more. V and J are TRBV12-3 or TRBV12-4 and TRBJ1-6, with D hard to call. This CDR3 region has 14 residues. V shed 6 bases and J shed 7 bases, with 13 bases lying between them. In DNA form, the CDR3 reads TGTGCCAGCAGCGCTCGGGCTGAAAATTCACCCCTCCACTTT. This codes for CASSARAENSPLHF.

V and J are TRBV27 and TRBJ2-5, with TRBD2 identical over 7 bases. The CDR3 length is 14 residues. V was clipped by 5 bases and J by 5 bases; unmatched bases: 8. Germline V gene sequence: CDR1 MNHEY, CDR2 SMNVEV (reference sequence). The CDR3 sequence: CASSIEGLRETQYF. CDR3 DNA sequence: TGTGCCAGCAGTATCGAGGGACTACGGGAGACCCAGTACTTC.

The table lists this clonotype with many counts. V is TRBV3-1 and J is TRBJ1-1, with D unresolved. This CDR3 region has 15 residues. V lost 0 bases to trimming and J lost 2 bases, with 10 bases between them. CDR1 is LGHDT and CDR2 is YNNKEL in the germline V gene (reference sequence). CDR3 nucleotides: TGTGCCAGCAGCCAAGATCAAGGCTTTAACACTGAAGCTTTCTTT. Its protein is CASSQDQGFNTEAFF. The entire variable domain, with the rest obtained from reference TRBV3-1 and TRBJ1-1, is as follows: DTAVSQTPKYLVTQMGNDKSIKCEQNLGHDTMYWYKQDSKKFLKIMFSYNNKELIINETVPNRFSPKSPDKAHLNLHINSLELGDSAVYFCASSQDQGFNTEAFFGQGTRLTVV.